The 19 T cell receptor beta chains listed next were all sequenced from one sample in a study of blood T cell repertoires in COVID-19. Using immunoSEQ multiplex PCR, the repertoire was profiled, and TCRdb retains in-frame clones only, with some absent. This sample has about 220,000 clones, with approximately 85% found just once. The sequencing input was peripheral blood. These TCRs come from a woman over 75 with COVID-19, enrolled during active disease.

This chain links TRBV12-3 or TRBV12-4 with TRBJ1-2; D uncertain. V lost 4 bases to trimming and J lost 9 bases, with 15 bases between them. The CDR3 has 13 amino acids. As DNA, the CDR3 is TGTGCCAGCAGTTCCGACCGGGTCCTCCGCTACACCTTC. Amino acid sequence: CASSSDRVLRYTF.

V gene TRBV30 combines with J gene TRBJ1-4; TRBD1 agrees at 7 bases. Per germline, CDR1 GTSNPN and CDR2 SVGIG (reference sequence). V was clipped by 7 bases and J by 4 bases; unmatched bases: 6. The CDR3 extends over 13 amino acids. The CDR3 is CASLGTDNEKLFF. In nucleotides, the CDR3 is TGTGCCTCCCTCGGGACAGATAATGAAAAACTGTTTTTT.

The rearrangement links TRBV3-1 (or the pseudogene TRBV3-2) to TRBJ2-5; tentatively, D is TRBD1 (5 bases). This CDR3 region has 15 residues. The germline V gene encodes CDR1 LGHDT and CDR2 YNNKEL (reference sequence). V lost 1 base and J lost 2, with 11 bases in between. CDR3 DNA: TGTGCCAGCAGCCAAGTGAAGGGGTTACAAGAGACCCAGTACTTC. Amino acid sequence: CASSQVKGLQETQYF.

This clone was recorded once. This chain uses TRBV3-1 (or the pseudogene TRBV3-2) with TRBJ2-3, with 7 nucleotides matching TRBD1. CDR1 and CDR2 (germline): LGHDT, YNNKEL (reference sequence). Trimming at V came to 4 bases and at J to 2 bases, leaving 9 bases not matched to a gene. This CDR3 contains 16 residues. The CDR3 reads CASSRRPTGATDTQYF. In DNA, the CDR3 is TGTGCCAGCAGCCGACGCCCCACAGGGGCCACAGATACGCAGTATTTT.

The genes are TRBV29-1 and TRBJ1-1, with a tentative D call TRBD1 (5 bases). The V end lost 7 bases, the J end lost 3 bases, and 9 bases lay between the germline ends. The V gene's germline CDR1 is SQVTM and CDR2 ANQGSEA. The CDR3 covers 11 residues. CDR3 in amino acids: CSAWGDTEAFF. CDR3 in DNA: TGCAGCGCGTGGGGGGACACTGAAGCTTTCTTT. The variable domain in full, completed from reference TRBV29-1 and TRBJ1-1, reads SAVISQKPSRDICQRGTSLTIQCQVDSQVTMMFWYRQQPGQSLTLIATANQGSEATYESGFVIDKFPISRPNLTFSTLTVSNMSPEDSSIYLCSAWGDTEAFFGQGTRLTVV.

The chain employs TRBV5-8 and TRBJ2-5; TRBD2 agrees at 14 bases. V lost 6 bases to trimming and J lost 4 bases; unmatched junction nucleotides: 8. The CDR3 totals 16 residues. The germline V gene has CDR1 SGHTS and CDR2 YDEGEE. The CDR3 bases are TGTGCCAGCAACAAGGGACTAGCGGGAGCCTCAGAGACCCAGTACTTC. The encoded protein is CASNKGLAGASETQYF.

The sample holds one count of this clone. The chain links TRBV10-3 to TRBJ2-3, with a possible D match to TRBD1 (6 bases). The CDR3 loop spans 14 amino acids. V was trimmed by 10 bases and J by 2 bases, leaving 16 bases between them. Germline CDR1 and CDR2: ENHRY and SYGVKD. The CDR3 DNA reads TGTGCCACGGACAGAGGAAGCGCCACAGATACGCAGTATTTT. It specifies CATDRGSATDTQYF.

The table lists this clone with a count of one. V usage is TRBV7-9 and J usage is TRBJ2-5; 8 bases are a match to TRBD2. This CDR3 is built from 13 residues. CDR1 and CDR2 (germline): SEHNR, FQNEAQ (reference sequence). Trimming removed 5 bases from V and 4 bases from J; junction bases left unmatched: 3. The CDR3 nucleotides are TGTGCCAGCAGCCAAAGCGGGGGAGAGACCCAGTACTTC. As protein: CASSQSGGETQYF.

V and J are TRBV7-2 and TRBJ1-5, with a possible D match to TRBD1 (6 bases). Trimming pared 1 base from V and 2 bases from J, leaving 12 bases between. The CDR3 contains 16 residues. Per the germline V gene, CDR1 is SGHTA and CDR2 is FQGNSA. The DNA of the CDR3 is TGTGCCAGCAGCTTAGACAGGGCGGGAGGCAATCAGCCCCAGCATTTT. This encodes CASSLDRAGGNQPQHF.

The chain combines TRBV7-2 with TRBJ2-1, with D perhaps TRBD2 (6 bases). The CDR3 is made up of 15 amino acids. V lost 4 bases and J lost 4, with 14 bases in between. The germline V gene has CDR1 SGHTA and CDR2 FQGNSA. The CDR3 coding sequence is TGTGCCAGCAGCTCAATGACCGGGACTTACAATGAGCAGTTCTTC. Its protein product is CASSSMTGTYNEQFF.

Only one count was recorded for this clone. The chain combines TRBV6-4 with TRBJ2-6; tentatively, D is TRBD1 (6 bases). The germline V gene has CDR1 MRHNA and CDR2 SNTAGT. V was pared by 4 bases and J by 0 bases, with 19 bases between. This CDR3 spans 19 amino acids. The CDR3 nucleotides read TGTGCCAGCAGTGTGTTTTCGGGACAACCCGCCTCTGGGGCCAACGTCCTGACTTTC. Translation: CASSVFSGQPASGANVLTF.

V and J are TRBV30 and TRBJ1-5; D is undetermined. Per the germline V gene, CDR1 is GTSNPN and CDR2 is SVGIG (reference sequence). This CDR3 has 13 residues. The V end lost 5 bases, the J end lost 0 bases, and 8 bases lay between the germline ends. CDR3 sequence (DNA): TGTGCCTGGGGGTCGGGTAGCAATCAGCCCCAGCATTTT. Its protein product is CAWGSGSNQPQHF.

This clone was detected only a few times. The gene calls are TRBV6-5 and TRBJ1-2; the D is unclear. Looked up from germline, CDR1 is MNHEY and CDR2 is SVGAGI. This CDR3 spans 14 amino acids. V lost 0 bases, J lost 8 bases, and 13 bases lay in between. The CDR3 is CASSYSSSTIGYTF. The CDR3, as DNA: TGTGCCAGCAGTTACTCGAGTAGTACTATAGGCTACACCTTC.

CDR3 in DNA: TGTGCCAGCAGCAGGGGAGGGACCCAAGCTTTCTTT. This translates into CASSRGGTQAFF. This chain links TRBV3-1 (or the pseudogene TRBV3-2) with TRBJ1-1, with D possibly being TRBD1 (5 bases). V was pared by 5 bases and J by 9 bases, with 13 bases between. CDR1 LGHDT and CDR2 YNNKEL come from the germline V gene (reference sequence). The CDR3 length is 12 residues.

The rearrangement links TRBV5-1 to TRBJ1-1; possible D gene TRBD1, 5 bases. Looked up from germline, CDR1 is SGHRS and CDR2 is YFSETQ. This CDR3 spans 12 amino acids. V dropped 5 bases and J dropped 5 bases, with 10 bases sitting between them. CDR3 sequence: CASRGGPTEAFF. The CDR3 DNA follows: TGCGCCAGCAGGGGGGGACCAACTGAAGCTTTCTTT.

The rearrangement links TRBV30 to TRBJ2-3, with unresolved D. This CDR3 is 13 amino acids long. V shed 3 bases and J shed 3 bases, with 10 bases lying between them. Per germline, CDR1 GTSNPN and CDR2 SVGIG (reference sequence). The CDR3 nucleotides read TGTGCCTGGAGGAATACCAGGACAGATACGCAGTATTTT. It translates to CAWRNTRTDTQYF.

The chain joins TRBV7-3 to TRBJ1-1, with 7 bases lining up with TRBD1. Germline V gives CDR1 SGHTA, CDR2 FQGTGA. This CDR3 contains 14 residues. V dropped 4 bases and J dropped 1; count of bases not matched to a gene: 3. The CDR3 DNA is TGTGCCAGCAGCTCCCGGACAGGGAACACTGAAGCTTTCTTT. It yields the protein CASSSRTGNTEAFF.

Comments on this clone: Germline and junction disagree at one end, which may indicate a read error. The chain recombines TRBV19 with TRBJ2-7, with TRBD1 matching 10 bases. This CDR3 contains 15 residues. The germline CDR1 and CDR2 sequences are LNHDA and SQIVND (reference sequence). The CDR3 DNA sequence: TGTGCCAGTAGTTCCTCGGACAGGGGGTCCTCCGAGCAGTACTTC. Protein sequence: CASSSSDRGSSEQYF.

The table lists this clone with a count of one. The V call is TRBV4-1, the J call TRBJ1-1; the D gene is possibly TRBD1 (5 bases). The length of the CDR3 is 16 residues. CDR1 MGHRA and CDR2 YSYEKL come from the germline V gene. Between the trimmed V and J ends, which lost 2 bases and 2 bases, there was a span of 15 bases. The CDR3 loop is CASSQTGNRKNTEAFF. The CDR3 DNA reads TGCGCCAGCAGCCAAACAGGAAATAGGAAAAACACTGAAGCTTTCTTT.